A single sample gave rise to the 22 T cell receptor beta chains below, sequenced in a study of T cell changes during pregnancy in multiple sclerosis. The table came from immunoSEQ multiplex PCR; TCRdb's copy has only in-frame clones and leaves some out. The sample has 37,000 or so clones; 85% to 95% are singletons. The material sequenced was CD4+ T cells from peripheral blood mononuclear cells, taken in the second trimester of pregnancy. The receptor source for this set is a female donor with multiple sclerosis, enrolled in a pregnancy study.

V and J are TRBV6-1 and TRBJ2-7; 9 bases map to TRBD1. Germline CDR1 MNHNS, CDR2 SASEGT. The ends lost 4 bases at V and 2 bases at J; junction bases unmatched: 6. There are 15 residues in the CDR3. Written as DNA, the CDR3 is TGTGCCAGCAGTGGCCCGGGACAGGGAGCCTACGAGCAGTACTTC. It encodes CASSGPGQGAYEQYF.

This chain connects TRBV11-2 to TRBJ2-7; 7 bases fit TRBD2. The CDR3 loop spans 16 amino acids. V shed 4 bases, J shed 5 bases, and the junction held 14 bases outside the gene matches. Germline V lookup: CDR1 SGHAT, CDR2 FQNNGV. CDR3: CASSSVAAGVDHEQYF. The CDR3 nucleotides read TGTGCCAGCAGCTCCGTGGCGGCGGGGGTAGACCACGAGCAGTACTTC. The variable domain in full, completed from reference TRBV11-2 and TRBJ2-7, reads EAGVAQSPRYKIIEKRQSVAFWCNPISGHATLYWYQQILGQGPKLLIQFQNNGVVDDSQLPKDRFSAERLKGVDSTLKIQPAKLEDSAVYLCASSSVAAGVDHEQYFGPGTRLTVT.

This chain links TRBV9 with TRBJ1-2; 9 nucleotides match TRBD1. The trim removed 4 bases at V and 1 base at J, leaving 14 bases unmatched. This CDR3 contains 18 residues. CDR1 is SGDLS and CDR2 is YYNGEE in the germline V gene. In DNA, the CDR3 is TGTGCCAGCAGCCCCCAACCGGGACAGGGCTTCCTTAACTATGGCTACACCTTC. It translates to CASSPQPGQGFLNYGYTF.

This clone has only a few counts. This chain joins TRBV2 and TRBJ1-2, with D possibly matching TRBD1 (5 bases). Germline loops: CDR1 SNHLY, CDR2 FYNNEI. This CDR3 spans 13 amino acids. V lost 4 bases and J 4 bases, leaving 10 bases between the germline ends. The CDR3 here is CASSAGGVYGYTF. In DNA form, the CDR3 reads TGTGCCAGCAGTGCCGGGGGGGTCTATGGCTACACCTTC.

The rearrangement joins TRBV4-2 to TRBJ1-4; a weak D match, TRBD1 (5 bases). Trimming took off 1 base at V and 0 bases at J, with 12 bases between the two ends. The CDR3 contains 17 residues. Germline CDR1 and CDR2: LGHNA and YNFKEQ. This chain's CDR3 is CASSQGPQGATNEKLFF. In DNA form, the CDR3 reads TGTGCCAGCAGCCAAGGGCCGCAGGGTGCAACTAATGAAAAACTGTTTTTT.

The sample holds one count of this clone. The CDR3 spells CASSAGQGESTEAFF. DNA for the CDR3: TGCGCCAGCAGCGCGGGACAGGGAGAGTCCACTGAAGCTTTCTTT. The V and J genes are TRBV5-1 and TRBJ1-1, with TRBD1 matching over 9 bases. Germline V gene lookup returns CDR1 SGHRS and CDR2 YFSETQ. The ends lost 4 bases at V and 4 bases at J; junction bases unmatched: 8. This CDR3 contains 15 residues.

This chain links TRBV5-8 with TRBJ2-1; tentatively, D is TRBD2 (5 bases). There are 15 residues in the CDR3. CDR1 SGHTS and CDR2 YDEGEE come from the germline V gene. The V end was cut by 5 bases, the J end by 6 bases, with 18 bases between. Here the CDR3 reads CASSLLGAGINEQFF. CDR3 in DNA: TGTGCCAGCAGTTTGCTGGGAGCCGGCATCAATGAGCAGTTCTTC.

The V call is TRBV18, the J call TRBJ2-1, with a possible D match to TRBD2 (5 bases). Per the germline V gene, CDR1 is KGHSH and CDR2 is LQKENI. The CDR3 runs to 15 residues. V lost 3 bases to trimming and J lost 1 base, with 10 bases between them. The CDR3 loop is CASSPREDSYNEQFF. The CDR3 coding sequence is TGTGCCAGCTCACCTCGGGAAGATTCCTACAATGAGCAGTTCTTC.

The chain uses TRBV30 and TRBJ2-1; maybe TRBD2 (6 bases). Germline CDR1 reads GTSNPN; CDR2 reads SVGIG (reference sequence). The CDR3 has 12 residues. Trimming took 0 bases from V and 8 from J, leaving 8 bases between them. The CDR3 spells CAWSVPGDEQFF. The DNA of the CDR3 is TGTGCCTGGAGTGTACCGGGGGATGAGCAGTTCTTC.

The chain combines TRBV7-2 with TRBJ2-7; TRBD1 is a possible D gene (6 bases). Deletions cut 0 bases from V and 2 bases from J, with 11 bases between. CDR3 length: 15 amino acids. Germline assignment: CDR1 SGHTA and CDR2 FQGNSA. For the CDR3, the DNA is TGTGCCAGCAGCTTAGCTGATGGGGACACCTACGAGCAGTACTTC. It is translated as CASSLADGDTYEQYF. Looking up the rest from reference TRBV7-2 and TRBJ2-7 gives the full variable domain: GAGVSQSPSNKVTEKGKDVELRCDPISGHTALYWYRQSLGQGLEFLIYFQGNSAPDKSGLPSDRFSAERTGGSVSTLTIQRTQQEDSAVYLCASSLADGDTYEQYFGPGTRLTVT.

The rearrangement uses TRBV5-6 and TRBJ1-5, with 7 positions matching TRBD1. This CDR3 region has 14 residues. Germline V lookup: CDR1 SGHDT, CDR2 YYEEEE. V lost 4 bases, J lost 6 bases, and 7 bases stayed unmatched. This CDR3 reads CASSTQGLSQPQHF. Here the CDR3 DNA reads TGTGCCAGCAGCACACAGGGGTTAAGTCAGCCCCAGCATTTT.

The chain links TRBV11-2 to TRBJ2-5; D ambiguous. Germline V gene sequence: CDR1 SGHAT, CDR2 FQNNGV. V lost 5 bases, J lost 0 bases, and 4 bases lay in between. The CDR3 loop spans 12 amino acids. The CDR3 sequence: CASSRDQETQYF. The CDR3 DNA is TGTGCCAGCAGCCGGGACCAAGAGACCCAGTACTTC.

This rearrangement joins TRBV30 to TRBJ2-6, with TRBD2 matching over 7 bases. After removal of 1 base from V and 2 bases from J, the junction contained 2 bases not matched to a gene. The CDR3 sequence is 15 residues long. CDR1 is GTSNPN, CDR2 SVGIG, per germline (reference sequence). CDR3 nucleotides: TGTGCCTGGAGTGAGCGGGGTACTGGGGCCAACGTCCTGACTTTC. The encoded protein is CAWSERGTGANVLTF.

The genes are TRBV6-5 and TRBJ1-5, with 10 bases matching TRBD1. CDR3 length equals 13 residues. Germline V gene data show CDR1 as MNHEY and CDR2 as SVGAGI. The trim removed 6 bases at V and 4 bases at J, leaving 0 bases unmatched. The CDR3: CASRDRGNQPQHF. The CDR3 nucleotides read TGTGCCAGCAGGGACAGGGGGAATCAGCCCCAGCATTTT.

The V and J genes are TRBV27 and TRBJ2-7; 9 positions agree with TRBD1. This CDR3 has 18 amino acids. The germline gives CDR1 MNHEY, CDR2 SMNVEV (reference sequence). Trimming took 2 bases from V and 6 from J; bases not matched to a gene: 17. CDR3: CASSLPNATGGASFEQYF. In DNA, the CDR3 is TGTGCCAGCAGTTTACCAAATGCTACAGGGGGCGCGTCTTTCGAGCAGTACTTC.

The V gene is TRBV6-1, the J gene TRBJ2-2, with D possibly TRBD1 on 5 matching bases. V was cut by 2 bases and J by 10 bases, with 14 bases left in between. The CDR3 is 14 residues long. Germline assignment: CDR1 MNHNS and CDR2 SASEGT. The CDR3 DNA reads TGTGCCAGCAGTGAAAATTGGGGCGACCTGGAGCTGTTTTTT. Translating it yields CASSENWGDLELFF.

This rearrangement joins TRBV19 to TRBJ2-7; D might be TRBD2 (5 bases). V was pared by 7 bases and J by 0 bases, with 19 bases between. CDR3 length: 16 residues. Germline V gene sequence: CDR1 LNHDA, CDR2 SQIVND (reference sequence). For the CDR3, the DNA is TGTGCCAGTACCGAAGCGCTCGGACTGAGCTCCTACGAGCAGTACTTC. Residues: CASTEALGLSSYEQYF.

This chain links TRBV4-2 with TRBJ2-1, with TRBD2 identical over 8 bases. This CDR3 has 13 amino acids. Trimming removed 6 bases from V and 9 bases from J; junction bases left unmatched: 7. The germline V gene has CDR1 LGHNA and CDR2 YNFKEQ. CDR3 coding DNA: TGTGCCAGCAGTCCGACTAGCGCGGCTGAGCAGTTCTTC. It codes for CASSPTSAAEQFF.

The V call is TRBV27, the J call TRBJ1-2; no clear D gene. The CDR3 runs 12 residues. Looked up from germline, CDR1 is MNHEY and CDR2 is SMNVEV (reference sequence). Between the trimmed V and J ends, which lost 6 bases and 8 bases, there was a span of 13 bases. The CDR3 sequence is CASSQNGEGYTF. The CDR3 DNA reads TGTGCCAGCAGCCAAAACGGGGAAGGCTACACCTTC.

CDR3 loop: CASSRQGIDGPGYTF. The CDR3 DNA follows: TGTGCCAGCAGTCGACAGGGGATTGATGGTCCTGGCTACACCTTC. The chain combines TRBV27 with TRBJ1-2; 8 bases match TRBD1. Germline V gene sequence: CDR1 MNHEY, CDR2 SMNVEV (reference sequence). There are 15 residues in the CDR3. J gave up 7 bases and V 5 bases, and 12 bases lay outside the gene matches.

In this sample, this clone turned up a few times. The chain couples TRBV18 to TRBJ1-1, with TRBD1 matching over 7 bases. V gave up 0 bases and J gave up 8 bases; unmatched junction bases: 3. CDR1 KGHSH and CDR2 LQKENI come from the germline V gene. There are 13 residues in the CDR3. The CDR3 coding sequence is TGTGCCAGCTCACCACCGGGGGACAGAGAAGCTTTCTTT. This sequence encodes CASSPPGDREAFF.

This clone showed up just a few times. In DNA, the CDR3 is TGTGCCAGCAGCTTAGCACTAGCGGGGGGTCATACGCAGTATTTT. Protein: CASSLALAGGHTQYF. This chain uses TRBV7-2 with TRBJ2-3, with TRBD2 identical over 12 bases. The CDR3 runs 15 residues. From germline, CDR1 is SGHTA and CDR2 FQGNSA. After removal of 0 bases from V and 7 bases from J, the junction contained 2 bases not matched to a gene.